Below are 19 T cell receptor beta chains sequenced from a single sample in a study of blood T cells in healthy people across ages. Together with a sample-barcoded 5' primer, a J-beta primer mix was included in a second PCR lasting roughly 7 to 11 cycles. Using its own MiXCR run on the 5' RACE reads, TCRdb lists one record per CDR3 protein. This sample has fewer than 900,000 distinct CDR3 sequences, with around 48% found just once. Sample: blood. Every receptor here comes from a woman aged 60 to 75 in good health.

The V and J genes are TRBV2 and TRBJ2-1; 10 bases line up with TRBD2. The V gene end was trimmed by 4 bases and the J gene end by 4 bases; junction bases not matched to a gene: 4. The CDR3 is 15 residues long. CDR1 and CDR2 from the germline V gene are SNHLY and FYNNEI. The CDR3 spells CASSVTSGFYNEQFF. The CDR3 nucleotides read TGTGCCAGCAGTGTGACTAGCGGGTTTTACAATGAGCAGTTCTTC.

Here the CDR3 reads CSARDHRTSGTEQFF. DNA of the CDR3: TGCAGTGCTAGAGATCATAGAACTAGCGGGACTGAGCAGTTCTTC. V gene TRBV20-1 combines with J gene TRBJ2-1, with 10 bases lining up with TRBD2. Germline V gives CDR1 DFQATT, CDR2 SNEGSKA (reference sequence). The V gene end was trimmed by 0 bases and the J gene end by 9 bases; junction bases not matched to a gene: 8. This CDR3 has 15 residues.

This chain connects TRBV6-5 to TRBJ1-1; TRBD1 might be the D (5 bases). V was cut by 6 bases and J by 5 bases, with 16 bases left in between. Germline V gene lookup returns CDR1 MNHEY and CDR2 SVGAGI. The CDR3 covers 14 residues. Here the CDR3 DNA reads TGTGCCAGCAGCTCCTATGGGGGTGGTACTGAAGCTTTCTTT. It yields the protein CASSSYGGGTEAFF.

The table lists this clonotype with a count of one. The CDR3 nucleotides read TGCAGTGCTAGAGATTTACGGGGAGGAGAGACCCAGTTCTTC. It translates to CSARDLRGGETQFF. The V and J genes are TRBV20-1 and TRBJ2-1; D possibly corresponds to TRBD2 (6 bases). V lost 0 bases and J lost 13, with 19 bases in between. The CDR3 length is 14 residues. Looked up from germline, CDR1 is DFQATT and CDR2 is SNEGSKA (reference sequence).

This clonotype was recorded a few times. The gene calls are TRBV4-3 and TRBJ1-4; D remains ambiguous. The CDR3 spans 16 residues. V shed 4 bases and J shed 5 bases, with 17 bases lying between them. From germline, CDR1 is LGHNA and CDR2 YSLEER. The CDR3: CASSPRLPGPNEKLFF. Here the CDR3 DNA reads TGCGCCAGCAGCCCCCGCCTGCCAGGACCGAATGAAAAACTGTTTTTT.

This clonotype has more than one count but fewer than ten. The V call is TRBV27, the J call TRBJ2-1; unclear D gene. Trimming left V 3 bases short and J 6 bases short, with 9 bases between. The germline V gene has CDR1 MNHEY and CDR2 SMNVEV (reference sequence). This CDR3 is built from 13 residues. The CDR3, as DNA: TGTGCCAGCAGTTTTCCAGCGAGCAATGAGCAGTTCTTC. Protein product: CASSFPASNEQFF.

The sample holds a few counts of this clonotype. A single base separates this from a much larger clone, so it may be a read error. The chain uses TRBV7-9 and TRBJ2-7; 7 positions match TRBD2. This CDR3 has 16 amino acids. Germline loops: CDR1 SEHNR, CDR2 FQNEAQ (reference sequence). After removal of 4 bases from V and 5 bases from J, the junction contained 14 bases not matched to a gene. Written as DNA, the CDR3 is TGTGCCAGCAGCTCGTTAAATTGGGGAGGGGTCCACGAGCAGTACTTC. Its translation: CASSSLNWGGVHEQYF.

In its sample, this clonotype was seen many times. A much more abundant neighbour one base away suggests this may be a read error. The V gene is TRBV29-1, the J gene TRBJ2-7; 8 bases map to TRBD1. CDR1 is SQVTM, CDR2 ANQGSEA, per germline. The CDR3 runs 12 residues. V lost 7 bases and J lost 9; bases outside the gene matches: 11. The DNA for the CDR3 is TGCAGCGGCTGCGGGACAGGCCGTCGGCAGTACTTC. Residues: CSGCGTGRRQYF.

This sequence joins TRBV12-3 or TRBV12-4 and TRBJ2-7; 8 nucleotides agree with TRBD1. V dropped 6 bases and J dropped 3; count of bases not matched to a gene: 7. The CDR3 is 14 amino acids. CDR3 in amino acids: CASSPTTGVYEQYF. Written as DNA, the CDR3 is TGTGCCAGCAGCCCTACGACAGGGGTCTACGAGCAGTACTTC.

The chain links TRBV4-3 to TRBJ1-5; perhaps TRBD1 as D (5 bases). CDR3 length: 14 residues. The germline gives CDR1 LGHNA, CDR2 YSLEER. Trimming removed 0 bases at V and 7 bases at J, with 10 bases between. The CDR3 DNA is TGCGCCAGCAGCCAAGATCATAAGGGGCAGCCCCAGCATTTT. It codes for CASSQDHKGQPQHF.

Concerning this clonotype itself: A read error may produce the germline difference seen at one junction end. The chain carries TRBV29-1 and TRBJ2-4, with unresolved D. CDR1 is SQVTM, CDR2 ANQGSEA, per germline. The CDR3 is made up of 12 amino acids. CDR3 DNA: TGCAGTGTTGAAGAATTGGGTGATGAGCAGTACTTC. This encodes CSVEELGDEQYF. Supplemented by reference TRBV29-1 and TRBJ2-4, the full variable domain reads SAVISQKPSRDICQRGTSLTIQCQVDSQVTMMFWYRQQPGQSLTLIATANQGSEATYESGFVIDKFPISRPNLTFSTLTVSNMSPEDSSIYLCSVEELGDEQYFGAGTRLSVL.

This clonotype showed up many times. The chain is built from TRBV5-1 and TRBJ2-7; the match to TRBD2 covers 11 bases. J was trimmed by 5 bases and V by 4 bases; bases with no gene match: 17. The CDR3 spans 18 residues. The V gene's germline CDR1 is SGHRS and CDR2 YFSETQ. The CDR3 bases are TGCGCCAGCAGCCTTAGAGGGACTAGCGGTACTCGCTCGGACGAGCAGTACTTC. Translating it yields CASSLRGTSGTRSDEQYF.

This clonotype has at least ten counts. This rearrangement joins TRBV20-1 to TRBJ1-6, with D maybe TRBD1 (5 bases). Germline values: CDR1 DFQATT, CDR2 SNEGSKA (reference sequence). The length of the CDR3 is 16 residues. V was pared by 5 bases and J by 7 bases, with 21 bases between. CDR3 in DNA: TGCAGTGCTCAACAGATTGACAGTCCTCTAAATTCACCCCTCCACTTT. This codes for CSAQQIDSPLNSPLHF.

The V and J genes are TRBV20-1 and TRBJ2-5; D is unresolved. TRBJ2-7 matches the DNA end more closely, so the J call is doubtful. Germline loops: CDR1 DFQATT, CDR2 SNEGSKA (reference sequence). This CDR3 contains 13 residues. DNA for the CDR3: TGCAGTGCTCCGGACGAATCTTTTATCGAGCAGTACTTC. This codes for CSAPDESFIEQYF.

The chain employs TRBV6-6 and TRBJ2-7, with D maybe TRBD2 (5 bases). Germline V gene lookup returns CDR1 MNHNY and CDR2 SVGAGI (reference sequence). CDR3 length: 14 residues. The germline V and J ends were trimmed by 8 bases and 7 bases, with 21 bases remaining between them. The CDR3 loop is CASCRTVEYDEQYF. Here the CDR3 DNA reads TGTGCCAGCTGTAGGACTGTTGAGTACGATGAGCAGTACTTC.

This rearrangement joins TRBV27 to TRBJ2-3; 9 bases are shared with TRBD2. Germline V gene data show CDR1 as MNHEY and CDR2 as SMNVEV (reference sequence). Unmatched junction bases numbered 4, after V lost 5 bases and J lost 4 bases. CDR3 length: 14 amino acids. The CDR3 reads CASSAGGPADTQYF. The DNA of the CDR3 is TGTGCCAGCAGTGCGGGAGGGCCCGCAGATACGCAGTATTTT.

The J gene is TRBJ2-5, the V gene TRBV29-1; possibly TRBD1 for D (5 bases). The CDR3 is 13 amino acids. Trimming stripped 5 bases from V and 3 bases from J, with 13 bases between. Germline loops: CDR1 SQVTM, CDR2 ANQGSEA. The DNA for the CDR3 is TGCAGCGTTCCCCGCAGGGAAGAAGAGACCCAGTACTTC. Amino acid sequence: CSVPRREEETQYF.

This chain joins TRBV24-1 and TRBJ2-5, with TRBD1 identical over 9 bases. Germline V gene lookup returns CDR1 KGHDR and CDR2 SFDVKD. The trim removed 3 bases at V and 1 base at J, leaving 5 bases unmatched. CDR3 length equals 16 residues. As DNA, the CDR3 is TGTGCCACCAGTGATGACACAGGGGGCCGCCAAGAGACCCAGTACTTC. It yields the protein CATSDDTGGRQETQYF.

This rearrangement joins TRBV7-9 to TRBJ2-7; 7 nucleotides agree with TRBD1. Germline V CDR1 and CDR2: SEHNR, FQNEAQ (reference sequence). The length of the CDR3 is 13 residues. After removal of 6 bases from V and 5 bases from J, the junction contained 7 bases not matched to a gene. CDR3 nucleotide sequence: TGTGCCAGCAGTTACAGGGGATCCCACGAGCAGTACTTC. This encodes CASSYRGSHEQYF.